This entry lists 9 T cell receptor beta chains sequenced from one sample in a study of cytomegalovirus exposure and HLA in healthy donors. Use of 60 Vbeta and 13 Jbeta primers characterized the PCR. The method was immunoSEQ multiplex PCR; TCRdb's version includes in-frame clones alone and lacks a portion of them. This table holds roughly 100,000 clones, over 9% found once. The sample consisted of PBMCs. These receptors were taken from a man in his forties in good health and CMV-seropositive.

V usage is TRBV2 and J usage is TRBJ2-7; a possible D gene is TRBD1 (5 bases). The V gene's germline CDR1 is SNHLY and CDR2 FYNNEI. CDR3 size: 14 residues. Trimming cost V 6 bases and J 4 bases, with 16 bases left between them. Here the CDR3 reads CASRRTLGRYEQYF. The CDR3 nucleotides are TGTGCCAGCAGGAGGACACTGGGCAGATACGAGCAGTACTTC.

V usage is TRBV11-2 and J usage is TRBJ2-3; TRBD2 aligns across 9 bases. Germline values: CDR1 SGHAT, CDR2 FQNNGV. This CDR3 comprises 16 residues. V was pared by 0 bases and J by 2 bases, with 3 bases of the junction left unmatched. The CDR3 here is CASSLELAGVTDTQYF. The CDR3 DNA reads TGTGCCAGCAGCTTAGAATTAGCGGGAGTCACAGATACGCAGTATTTT.

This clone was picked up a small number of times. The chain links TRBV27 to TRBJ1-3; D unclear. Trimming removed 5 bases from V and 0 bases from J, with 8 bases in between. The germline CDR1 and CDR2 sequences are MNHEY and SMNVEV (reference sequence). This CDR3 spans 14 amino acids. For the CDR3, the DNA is TGTGCCAGCAGTCCGCGGAGCTCTGGAAACACCATATATTTT. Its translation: CASSPRSSGNTIYF.

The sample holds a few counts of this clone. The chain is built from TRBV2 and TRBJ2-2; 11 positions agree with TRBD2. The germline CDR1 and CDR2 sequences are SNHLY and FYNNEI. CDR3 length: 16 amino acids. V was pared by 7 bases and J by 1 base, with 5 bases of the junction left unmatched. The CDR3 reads CASKDGTSGNTGELFF. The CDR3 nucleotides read TGTGCCAGCAAGGATGGGACTAGCGGGAACACCGGGGAGCTGTTTTTT.

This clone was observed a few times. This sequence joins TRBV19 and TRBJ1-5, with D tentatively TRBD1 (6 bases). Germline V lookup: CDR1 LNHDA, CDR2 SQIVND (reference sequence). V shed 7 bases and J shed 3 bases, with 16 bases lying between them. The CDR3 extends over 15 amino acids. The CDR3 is CASIRATGLNQPQHF. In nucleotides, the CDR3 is TGTGCCAGTATAAGGGCGACAGGCCTCAATCAGCCCCAGCATTTT.

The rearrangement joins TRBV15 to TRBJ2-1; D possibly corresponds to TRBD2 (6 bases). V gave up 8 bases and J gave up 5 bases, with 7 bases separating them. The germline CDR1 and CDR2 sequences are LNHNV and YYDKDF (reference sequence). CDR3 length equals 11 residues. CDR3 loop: CATQRDNEQFF. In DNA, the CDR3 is TGTGCCACCCAGCGGGACAATGAGCAGTTCTTC.

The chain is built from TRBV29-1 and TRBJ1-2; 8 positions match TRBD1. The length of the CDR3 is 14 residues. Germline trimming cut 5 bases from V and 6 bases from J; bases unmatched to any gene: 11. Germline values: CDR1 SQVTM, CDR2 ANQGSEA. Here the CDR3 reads CSVHNVDREDGYTF. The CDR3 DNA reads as TGCAGCGTTCATAATGTGGACAGGGAAGATGGCTACACCTTC.

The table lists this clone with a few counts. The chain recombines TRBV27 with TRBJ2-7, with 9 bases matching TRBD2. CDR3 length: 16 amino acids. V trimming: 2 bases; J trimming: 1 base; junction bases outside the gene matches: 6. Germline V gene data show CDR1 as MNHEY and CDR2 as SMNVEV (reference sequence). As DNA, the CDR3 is TGTGCCAGCAGTTTAGGGGTAGCGGGAGTTTCCTACGAGCAGTACTTC. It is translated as CASSLGVAGVSYEQYF.

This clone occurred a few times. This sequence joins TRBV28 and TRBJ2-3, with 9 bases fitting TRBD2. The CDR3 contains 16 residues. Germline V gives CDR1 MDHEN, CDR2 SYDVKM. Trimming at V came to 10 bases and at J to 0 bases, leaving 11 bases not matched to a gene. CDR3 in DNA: TGTGCCAACCCTTTAGCGGGAGTGGTGAGCACAGATACGCAGTATTTT. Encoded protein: CANPLAGVVSTDTQYF.